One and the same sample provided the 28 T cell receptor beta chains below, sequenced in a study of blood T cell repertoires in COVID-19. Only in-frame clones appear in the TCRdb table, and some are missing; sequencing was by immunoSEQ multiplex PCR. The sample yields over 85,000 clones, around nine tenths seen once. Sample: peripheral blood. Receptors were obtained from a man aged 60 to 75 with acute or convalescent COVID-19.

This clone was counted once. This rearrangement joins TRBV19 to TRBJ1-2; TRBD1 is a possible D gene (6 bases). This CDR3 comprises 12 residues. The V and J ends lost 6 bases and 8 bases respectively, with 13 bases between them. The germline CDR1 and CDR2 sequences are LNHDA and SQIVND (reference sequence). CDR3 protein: CASSTGFEGYTF. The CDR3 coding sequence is TGTGCCAGTAGCACAGGGTTCGAAGGCTACACCTTC.

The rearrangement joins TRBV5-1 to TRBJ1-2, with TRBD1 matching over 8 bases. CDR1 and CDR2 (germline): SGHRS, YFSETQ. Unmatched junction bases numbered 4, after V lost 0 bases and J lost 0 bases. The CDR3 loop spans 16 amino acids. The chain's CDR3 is CASSLGQGSPNYGYTF. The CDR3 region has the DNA TGCGCCAGCAGCTTGGGACAGGGGAGCCCTAACTATGGCTACACCTTC.

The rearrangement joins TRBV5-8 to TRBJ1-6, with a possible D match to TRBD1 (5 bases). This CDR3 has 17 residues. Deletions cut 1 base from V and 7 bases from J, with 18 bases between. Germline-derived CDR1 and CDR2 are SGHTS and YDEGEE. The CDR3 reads CASSLLPATEGNSPLHF. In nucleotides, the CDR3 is TGTGCCAGCAGCTTGCTTCCTGCCACGGAGGGGAATTCACCCCTCCACTTT. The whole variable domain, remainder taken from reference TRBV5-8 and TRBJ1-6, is EAGVTQSPTHLIKTRGQQATLRCSPISGHTSVYWYQQALGLGLQFLLWYDEGEERNRGNFPPRFSGRQFPNYSSELNVNALELEDSALYLCASSLLPATEGNSPLHFGNGTRLTVT.

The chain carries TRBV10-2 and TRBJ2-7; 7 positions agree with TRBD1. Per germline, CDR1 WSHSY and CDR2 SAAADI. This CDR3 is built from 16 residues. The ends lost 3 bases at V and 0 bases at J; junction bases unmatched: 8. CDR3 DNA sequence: TGCGCCAGCAGTGATCCCGGGACAGTGAGCTCCTACGAGCAGTACTTC. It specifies CASSDPGTVSSYEQYF.

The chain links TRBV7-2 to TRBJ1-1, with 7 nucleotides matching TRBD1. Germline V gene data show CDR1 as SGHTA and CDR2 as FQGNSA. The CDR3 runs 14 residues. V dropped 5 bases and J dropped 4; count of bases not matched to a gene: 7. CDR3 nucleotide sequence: TGTGCCAGCAGCCCTCAGGGGGTGGGCACTGAAGCTTTCTTT. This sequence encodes CASSPQGVGTEAFF. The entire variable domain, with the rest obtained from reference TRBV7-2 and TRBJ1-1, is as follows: GAGVSQSPSNKVTEKGKDVELRCDPISGHTALYWYRQSLGQGLEFLIYFQGNSAPDKSGLPSDRFSAERTGGSVSTLTIQRTQQEDSAVYLCASSPQGVGTEAFFGQGTRLTVV.

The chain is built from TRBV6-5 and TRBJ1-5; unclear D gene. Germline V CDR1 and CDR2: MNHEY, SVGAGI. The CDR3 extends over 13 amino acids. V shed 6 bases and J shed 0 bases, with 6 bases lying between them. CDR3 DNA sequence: TGTGCCAGCAGACAAAATAGCAATCAGCCCCAGCATTTT. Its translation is CASRQNSNQPQHF.

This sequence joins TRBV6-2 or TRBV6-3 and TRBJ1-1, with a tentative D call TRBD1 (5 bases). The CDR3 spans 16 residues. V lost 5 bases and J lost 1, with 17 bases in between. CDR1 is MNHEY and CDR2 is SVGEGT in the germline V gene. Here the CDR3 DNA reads TGTGCCAGCAGTCATTCAGGGTTTACCGGGAACACTGAAGCTTTCTTT. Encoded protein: CASSHSGFTGNTEAFF.

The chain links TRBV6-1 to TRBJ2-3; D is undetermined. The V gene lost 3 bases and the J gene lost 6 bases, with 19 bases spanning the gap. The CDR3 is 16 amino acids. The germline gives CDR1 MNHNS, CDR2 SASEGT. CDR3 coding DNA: TGTGCCAGCAGTGAGGAAGCGACGGCCGTTCAGGATACGCAGTATTTT. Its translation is CASSEEATAVQDTQYF.

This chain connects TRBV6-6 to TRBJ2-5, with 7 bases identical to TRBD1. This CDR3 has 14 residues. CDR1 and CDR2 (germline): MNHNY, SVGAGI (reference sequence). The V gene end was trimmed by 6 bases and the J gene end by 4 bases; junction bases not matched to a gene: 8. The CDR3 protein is CASRTGVGGETQYF. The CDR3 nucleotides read TGTGCCAGCAGAACAGGGGTAGGGGGAGAGACCCAGTACTTC.

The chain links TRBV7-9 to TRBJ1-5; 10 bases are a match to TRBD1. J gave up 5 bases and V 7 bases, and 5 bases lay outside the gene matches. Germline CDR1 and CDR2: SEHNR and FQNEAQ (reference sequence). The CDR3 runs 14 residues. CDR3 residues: CASNSDRGHQPQHF. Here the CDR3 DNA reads TGTGCCAGCAACTCCGACAGGGGGCATCAGCCCCAGCATTTT.

In DNA form, the CDR3 reads TGTGCCAGCAGCTCCTCGAACACCGGGGAGCTGTTTTTT. This encodes CASSSSNTGELFF. V usage is TRBV11-2 and J usage is TRBJ2-2, with D unresolved. Germline lookup yields CDR1 SGHAT and CDR2 FQNNGV. This CDR3 contains 13 residues. Trimming removed 4 bases at V and 0 bases at J, with 3 bases between.

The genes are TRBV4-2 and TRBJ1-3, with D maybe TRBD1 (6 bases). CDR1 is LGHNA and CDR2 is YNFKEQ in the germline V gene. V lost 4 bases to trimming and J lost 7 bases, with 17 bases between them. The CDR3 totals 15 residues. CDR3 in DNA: TGTGCCAGCAGCCGGAACAGGGTCTCGGATAACACCATATATTTT. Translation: CASSRNRVSDNTIYF.

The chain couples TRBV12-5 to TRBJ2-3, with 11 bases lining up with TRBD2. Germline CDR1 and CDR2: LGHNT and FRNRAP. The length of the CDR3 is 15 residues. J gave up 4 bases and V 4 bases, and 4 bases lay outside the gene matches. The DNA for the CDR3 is TGTGCTAGTGGTTCCACTAGCGGGGGCCCAGATACGCAGTATTTT. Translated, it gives CASGSTSGGPDTQYF.

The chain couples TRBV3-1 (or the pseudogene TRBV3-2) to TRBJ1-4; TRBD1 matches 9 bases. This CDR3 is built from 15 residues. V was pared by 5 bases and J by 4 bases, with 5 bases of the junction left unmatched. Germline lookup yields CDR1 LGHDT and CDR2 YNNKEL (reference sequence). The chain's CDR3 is CASSGGGQGNEKLFF. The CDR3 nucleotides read TGTGCCAGCAGCGGCGGGGGACAGGGTAATGAAAAACTGTTTTTT.

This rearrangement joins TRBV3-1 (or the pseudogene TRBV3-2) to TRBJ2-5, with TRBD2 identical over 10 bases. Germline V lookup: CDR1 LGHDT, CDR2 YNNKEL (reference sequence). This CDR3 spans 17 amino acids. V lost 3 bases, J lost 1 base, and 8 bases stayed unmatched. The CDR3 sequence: CASSHATSGVIQETQYF. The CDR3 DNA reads TGTGCCAGCAGCCATGCTACTAGCGGGGTCATCCAAGAGACCCAGTACTTC.

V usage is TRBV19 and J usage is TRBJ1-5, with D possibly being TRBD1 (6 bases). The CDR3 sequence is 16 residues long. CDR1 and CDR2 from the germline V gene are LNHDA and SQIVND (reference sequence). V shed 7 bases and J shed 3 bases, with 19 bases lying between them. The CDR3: CASTPRGRGDNQPQHF. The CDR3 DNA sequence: TGTGCCAGTACTCCAAGGGGGAGGGGGGACAATCAGCCCCAGCATTTT.

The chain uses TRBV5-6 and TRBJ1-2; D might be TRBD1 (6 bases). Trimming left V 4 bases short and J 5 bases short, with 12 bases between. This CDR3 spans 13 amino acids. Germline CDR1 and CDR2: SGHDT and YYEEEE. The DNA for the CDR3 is TGTGCCAGCAGCCCCCAGGGGAAATATGGCTACACCTTC. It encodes CASSPQGKYGYTF.

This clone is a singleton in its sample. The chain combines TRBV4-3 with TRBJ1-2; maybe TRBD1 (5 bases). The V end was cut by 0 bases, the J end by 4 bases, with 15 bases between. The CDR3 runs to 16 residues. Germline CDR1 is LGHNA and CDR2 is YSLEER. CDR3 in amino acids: CASSQDPTGWPYGYTF. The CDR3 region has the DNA TGCGCCAGCAGCCAAGACCCCACAGGATGGCCCTATGGCTACACCTTC.

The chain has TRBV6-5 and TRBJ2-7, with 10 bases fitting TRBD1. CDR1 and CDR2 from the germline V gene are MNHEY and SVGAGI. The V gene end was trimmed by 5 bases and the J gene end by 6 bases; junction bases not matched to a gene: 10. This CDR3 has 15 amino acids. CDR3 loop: CASSRTGTGEFEQYF. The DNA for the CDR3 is TGTGCCAGCAGTCGGACCGGGACAGGGGAATTCGAGCAGTACTTC.

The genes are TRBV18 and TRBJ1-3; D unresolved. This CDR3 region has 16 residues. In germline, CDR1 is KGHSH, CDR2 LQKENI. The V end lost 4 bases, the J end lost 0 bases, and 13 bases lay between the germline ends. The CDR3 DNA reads TGTGCCAGCTCACGAAAGACACCTAACTCTGGAAACACCATATATTTT. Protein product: CASSRKTPNSGNTIYF. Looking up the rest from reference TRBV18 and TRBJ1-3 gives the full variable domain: NAGVMQNPRHLVRRRGQEARLRCSPMKGHSHVYWYRQLPEEGLKFMVYLQKENIIDESGMPKERFSAEFPKEGPSILRIQQVVRGDSAAYFCASSRKTPNSGNTIYFGEGSWLTVV.

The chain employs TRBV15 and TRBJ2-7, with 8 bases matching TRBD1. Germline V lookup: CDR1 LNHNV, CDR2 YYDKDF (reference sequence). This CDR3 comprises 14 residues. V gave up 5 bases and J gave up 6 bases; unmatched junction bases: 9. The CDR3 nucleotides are TGTGCCACCAGCCAAAGGACAGGGCCGGGCGAGCAGTACTTC. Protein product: CATSQRTGPGEQYF.

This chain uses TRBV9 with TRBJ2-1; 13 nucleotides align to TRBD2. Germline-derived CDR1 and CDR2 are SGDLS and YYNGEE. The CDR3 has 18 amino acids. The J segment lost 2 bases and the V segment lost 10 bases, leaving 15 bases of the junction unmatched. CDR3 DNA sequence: TGTGCCGGACCTCTTAGGACTAGCGGGAGTATCCCCTACAATGAGCAGTTCTTC. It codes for CAGPLRTSGSIPYNEQFF.

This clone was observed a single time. The CDR3, as DNA: TGTGCCAGCAGCGGTACTAGCGGGAGTGGATGGACCCAGTACTTC. It codes for CASSGTSGSGWTQYF. The chain carries TRBV11-1 and TRBJ2-5; 11 bases are shared with TRBD2. The V gene end was trimmed by 5 bases and the J gene end by 7 bases; junction bases not matched to a gene: 9. This CDR3 has 15 residues. Germline V gene sequence: CDR1 SGHAT, CDR2 FQDESV (reference sequence).

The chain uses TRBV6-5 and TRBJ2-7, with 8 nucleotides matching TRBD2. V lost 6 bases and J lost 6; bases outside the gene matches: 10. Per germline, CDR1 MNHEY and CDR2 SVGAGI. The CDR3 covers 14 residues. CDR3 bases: TGTGCCAGCAGGGGGGGACTAGATTGGTTCGAGCAGTACTTC. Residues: CASRGGLDWFEQYF.

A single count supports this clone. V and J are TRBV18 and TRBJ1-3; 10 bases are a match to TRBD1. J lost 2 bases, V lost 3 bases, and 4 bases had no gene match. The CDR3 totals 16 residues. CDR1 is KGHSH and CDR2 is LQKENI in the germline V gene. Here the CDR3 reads CASSPGQGITGNTIYF. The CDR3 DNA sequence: TGTGCCAGCTCACCGGGACAGGGGATCACTGGAAACACCATATATTTT.

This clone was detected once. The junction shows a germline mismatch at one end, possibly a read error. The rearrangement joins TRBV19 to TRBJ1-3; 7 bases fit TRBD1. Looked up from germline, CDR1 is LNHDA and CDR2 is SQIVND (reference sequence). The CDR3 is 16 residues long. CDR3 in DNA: TGTGCCAGCAGTAGTTCGAACAGGGGTACTGGAAACACCATATATTTT. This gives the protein CASSSSNRGTGNTIYF.

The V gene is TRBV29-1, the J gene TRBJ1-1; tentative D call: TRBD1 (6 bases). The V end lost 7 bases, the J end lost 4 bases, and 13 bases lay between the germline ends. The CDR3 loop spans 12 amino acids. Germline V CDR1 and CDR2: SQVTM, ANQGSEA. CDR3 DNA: TGCAGCGGAACAGGGTGGGGCACTGAAGCTTTCTTT. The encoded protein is CSGTGWGTEAFF.

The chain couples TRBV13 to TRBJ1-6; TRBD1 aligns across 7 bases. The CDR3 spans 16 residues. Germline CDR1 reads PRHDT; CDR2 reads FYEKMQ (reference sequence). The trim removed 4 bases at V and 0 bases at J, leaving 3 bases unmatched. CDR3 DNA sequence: TGTGCCAGCAGCTGGGGACAGAGCTCCTATAATTCACCCCTCCACTTT. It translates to CASSWGQSSYNSPLHF. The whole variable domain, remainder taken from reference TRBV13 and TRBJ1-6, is AAGVIQSPRHLIKEKRETATLKCYPIPRHDTVYWYQQGPGQDPQFLISFYEKMQSDKGSIPDRFSAQQFSDYHSELNMSSLELGDSALYFCASSWGQSSYNSPLHFGNGTRLTVT.